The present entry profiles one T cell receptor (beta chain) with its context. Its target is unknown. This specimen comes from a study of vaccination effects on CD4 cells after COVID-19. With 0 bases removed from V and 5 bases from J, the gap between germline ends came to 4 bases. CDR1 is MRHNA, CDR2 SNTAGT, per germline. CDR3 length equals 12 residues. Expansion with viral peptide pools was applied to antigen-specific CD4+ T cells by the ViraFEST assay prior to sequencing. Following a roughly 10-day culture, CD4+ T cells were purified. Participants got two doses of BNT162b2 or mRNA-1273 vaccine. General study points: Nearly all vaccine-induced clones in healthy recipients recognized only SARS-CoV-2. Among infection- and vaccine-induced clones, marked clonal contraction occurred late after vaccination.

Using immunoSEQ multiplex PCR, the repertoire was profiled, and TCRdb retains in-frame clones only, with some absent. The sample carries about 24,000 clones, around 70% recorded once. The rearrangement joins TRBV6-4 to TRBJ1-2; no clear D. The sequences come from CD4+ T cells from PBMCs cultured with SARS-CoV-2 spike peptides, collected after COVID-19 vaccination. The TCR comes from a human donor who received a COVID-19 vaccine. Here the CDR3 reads CASSDSLYGYTF. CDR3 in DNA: TGTGCCAGCAGTGACTCGTTGTATGGCTACACCTTC.